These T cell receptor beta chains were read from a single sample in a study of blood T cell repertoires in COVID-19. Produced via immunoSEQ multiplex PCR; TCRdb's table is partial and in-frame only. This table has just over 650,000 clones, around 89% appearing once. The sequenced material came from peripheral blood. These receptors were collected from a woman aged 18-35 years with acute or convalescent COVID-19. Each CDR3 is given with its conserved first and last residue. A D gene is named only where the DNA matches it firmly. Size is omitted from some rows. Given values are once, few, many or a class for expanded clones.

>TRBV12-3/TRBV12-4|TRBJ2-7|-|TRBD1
CASRETGDYEQYF
TGTGCCAGCAGAGAGACAGGGGATTACGAGCAGTACTTC
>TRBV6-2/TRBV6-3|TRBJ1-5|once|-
CASSKTGIHSNQPQHF
TGTGCCAGCAGTAAAACAGGGATTCATAGCAATCAGCCCCAGCATTTT
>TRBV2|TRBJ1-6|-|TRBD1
CASQGTGRYNSPLHF
TGTGCCAGCCAGGGGACAGGCCGCTATAATTCACCCCTCCACTTT
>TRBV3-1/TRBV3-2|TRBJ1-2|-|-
CASSQDGRELYGYTF
TGTGCCAGCAGCCAAGATGGACGGGAGCTCTATGGCTACACCTTC
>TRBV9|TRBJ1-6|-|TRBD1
CASSAQPSQGASPLHF
TGTGCCAGCAGCGCCCAACCATCCCAGGGGGCTTCACCCCTCCACTTT
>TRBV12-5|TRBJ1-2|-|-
CASGLAPPGRHGYTF
TGTGCTAGTGGTTTGGCCCCCCCGGGGAGGCATGGCTACACCTTC
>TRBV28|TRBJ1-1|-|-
CASSWTGMNTEAFF
TGTGCCAGCAGTTGGACTGGGATGAACACTGAAGCTTTCTTT
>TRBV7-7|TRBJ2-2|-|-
CASSPGPGELFF
TGTGCCAGCAGCCCTGGCCCCGGGGAGCTGTTTTTT
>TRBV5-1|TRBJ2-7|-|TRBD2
CASTVGTGGGEQYF
TGCGCCAGCACCGTGGGGACTGGCGGGGGGGAGCAGTACTTC
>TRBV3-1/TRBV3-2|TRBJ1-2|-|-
CASSLYEGSGYTF
TGTGCCAGCAGCCTTTACGAGGGCTCTGGCTACACCTTC
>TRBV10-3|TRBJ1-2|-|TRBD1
CAINEGALRGYTF
TGTGCCATCAACGAGGGGGCCTTGAGGGGCTACACCTTC
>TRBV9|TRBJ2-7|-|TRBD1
CASSVDFGTAYEQYF
TGTGCCAGCAGCGTCGACTTTGGGACAGCCTACGAGCAGTACTTC
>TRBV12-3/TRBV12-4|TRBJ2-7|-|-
CASSFHRSHEQYF
TGTGCCAGCAGTTTTCACAGGTCCCACGAGCAGTACTTC
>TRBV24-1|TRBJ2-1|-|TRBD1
CATSGQGKSYNEQFF
TGTGCCACCAGCGGACAGGGGAAGTCCTACAATGAGCAGTTCTTC
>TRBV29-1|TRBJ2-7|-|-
CSVSDEYYEQYF
TGCAGTGTGTCAGATGAATACTACGAGCAGTACTTC
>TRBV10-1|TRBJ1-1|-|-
CASSESCPTNTEAFF
TGCGCCAGCAGTGAGTCATGTCCTACGAACACTGAAGCTTTCTTT
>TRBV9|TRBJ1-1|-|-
CASSGEGREDTEAFF
TGTGCCAGCAGTGGGGAAGGCAGGGAGGACACTGAAGCTTTCTTT
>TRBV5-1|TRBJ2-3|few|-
CASSKGLHELTDTQYF
TGCGCCAGCAGCAAGGGACTCCATGAACTCACAGATACGCAGTATTTT
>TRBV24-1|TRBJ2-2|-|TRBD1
CATSDLWTGRLPGELFF
TGTGCCACCAGTGATTTGTGGACAGGGAGATTACCCGGGGAGCTGTTTTTT
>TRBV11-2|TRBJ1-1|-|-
CASTQAYVAFF
TGTGCCAGCACCCAGGCGTACGTGGCTTTCTTT
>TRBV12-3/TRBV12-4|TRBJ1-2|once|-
CASSQDSSYGYTF
TGTGCCAGCAGCCAAGACAGCTCCTATGGCTACACCTTC
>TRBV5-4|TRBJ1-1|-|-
CASSFSENTEAFF
TGTGCCAGCAGCTTCTCAGAGAACACTGAAGCTTTCTTT
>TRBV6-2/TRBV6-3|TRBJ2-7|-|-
CASSYSHEQYF
TGTGCCAGCAGTTATAGCCACGAGCAGTACTTC
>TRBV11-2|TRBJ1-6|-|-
CASSFGRGNSPLHF
TGTGCCAGCAGCTTCGGGAGAGGGAATTCACCCCTCCACTTT
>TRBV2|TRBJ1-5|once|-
CASIGQSNQPQHF
TGTGCCAGCATAGGACAGAGCAATCAGCCCCAGCATTTT
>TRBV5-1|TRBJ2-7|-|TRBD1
CASSWTGGSEQYF
TGCGCCAGCAGCTGGACAGGGGGCAGCGAGCAGTACTTC
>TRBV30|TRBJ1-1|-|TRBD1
CARSGTEQKPWNTEAFF
TGTGCCCGCAGTGGGACAGAACAAAAACCATGGAACACTGAAGCTTTCTTT
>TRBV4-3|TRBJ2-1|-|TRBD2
CASSQDSGANWGEQFF
TGCGCCAGCAGCCAAGATAGCGGGGCTAACTGGGGTGAGCAGTTCTTC
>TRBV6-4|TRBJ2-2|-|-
CASSRGTGELFF
TGTGCCAGCAGCCGGGGCACCGGGGAGCTGTTTTTT
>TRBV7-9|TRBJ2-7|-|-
CASSPNDFHEQYF
TGTGCCAGCAGCCCCAACGACTTCCACGAGCAGTACTTC
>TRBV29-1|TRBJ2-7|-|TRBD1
CSVLRGREQYF
TGCAGCGTCTTAAGGGGGCGGGAGCAGTACTTC
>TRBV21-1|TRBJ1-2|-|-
CATVGQGVPYGYTF
TGTGCCACGGTGGGACAGGGGGTTCCCTATGGCTACACCTTC
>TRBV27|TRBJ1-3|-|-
CASSPRYEGIAGNTIYF
TGTGCCAGCAGTCCCCGGTATGAGGGCATCGCTGGAAACACCATATATTTT
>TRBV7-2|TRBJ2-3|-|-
CASSLGLPSTDTQYF
TGTGCCAGCAGTCTGGGACTGCCCTCCACAGATACGCAGTATTTT
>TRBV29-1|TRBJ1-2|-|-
CSVSVGEGVGYTF
TGCAGCGTCAGCGTAGGAGAGGGGGTTGGCTACACCTTC
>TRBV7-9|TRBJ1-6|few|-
CASSPWSSYNSPLHF
TGTGCCAGCAGCCCCTGGAGCTCCTATAATTCACCCCTCCACTTT
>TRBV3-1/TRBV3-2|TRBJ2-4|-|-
CASSQDLEDQNIQYF
TGTGCCAGCAGCCAAGATTTGGAGGACCAAAACATTCAGTACTTC
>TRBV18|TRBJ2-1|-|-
CASSRQELNEQFF
TGTGCCAGCTCACGGCAGGAATTAAATGAGCAGTTCTTC
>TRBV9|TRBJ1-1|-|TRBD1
CASSGGRGEATEAFF
TGTGCCAGCAGCGGAGGCAGGGGGGAGGCCACTGAAGCTTTCTTT
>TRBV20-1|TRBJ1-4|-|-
CSASGPGRGWEKLFF
TGCAGTGCTAGTGGCCCGGGGAGGGGCTGGGAAAAACTGTTTTTT
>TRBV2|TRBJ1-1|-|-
CASDPDSLNTEAFF
TGTGCCAGTGACCCGGACAGCCTGAACACTGAAGCTTTCTTT
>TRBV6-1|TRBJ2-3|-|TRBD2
CASSEELAGFTDTQYF
TGTGCCAGCAGTGAGGAGCTAGCGGGGTTCACAGATACGCAGTATTTT
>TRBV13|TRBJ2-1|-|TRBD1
CASSRDSHNEQFF
TGTGCCAGCAGCCGGGACAGCCACAATGAGCAGTTCTTC
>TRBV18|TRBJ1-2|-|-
CASSPAGSRGYDGYTF
TGTGCCAGCTCACCGGCGGGGAGTAGGGGCTACGATGGCTACACCTTC
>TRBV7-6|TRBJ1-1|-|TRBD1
CASSVWDRGSEAFF
TGTGCCAGCAGCGTTTGGGACAGGGGCTCGGAAGCTTTCTTT
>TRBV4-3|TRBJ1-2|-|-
CASSQELAEGYTF
TGCGCCAGCAGCCAAGAACTCGCGGAGGGCTACACCTTC
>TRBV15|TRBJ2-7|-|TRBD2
CATSRDRVGGAFEQYF
TGTGCCACCAGCAGAGATCGAGTCGGGGGGGCCTTCGAGCAGTACTTC
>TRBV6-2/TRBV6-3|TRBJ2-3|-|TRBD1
CASSSDRDPDTQYF
TGTGCCAGCAGCTCGGACAGGGACCCAGATACGCAGTATTTT
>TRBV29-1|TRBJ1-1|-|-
CSALGGEVTEAFF
TGCAGCGCTCTAGGGGGGGAGGTTACTGAAGCTTTCTTT
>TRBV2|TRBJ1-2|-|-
CASSENREGLSVRGYTF
TGTGCCAGCAGTGAGAACAGGGAGGGATTAAGTGTGCGCGGCTACACCTTC
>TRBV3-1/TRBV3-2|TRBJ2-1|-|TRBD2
CASSHGTSGGMSSYNEQFF
TGTGCCAGCAGCCACGGGACTAGCGGGGGAATGAGCTCCTACAATGAGCAGTTCTTC
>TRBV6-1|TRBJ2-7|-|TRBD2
CASSERLVGGAYEQYF
TGTGCCAGCAGTGAAAGGCTTGTTGGGGGGGCCTACGAGCAGTACTTC
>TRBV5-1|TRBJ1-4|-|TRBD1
CASSLEQGNEKLFF
TGCGCCAGCAGCTTGGAACAGGGGAATGAAAAACTGTTTTTT
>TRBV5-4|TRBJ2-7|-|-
CASSQSPRGTYYEQYF
TGTGCCAGCAGCCAGTCCCCCCGGGGGACTTACTACGAGCAGTACTTC
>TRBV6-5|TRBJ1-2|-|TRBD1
CASSYSRQGPYGYTF
TGTGCCAGCAGTTACTCCAGACAGGGCCCCTATGGCTACACCTTC
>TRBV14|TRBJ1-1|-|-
CASAYGVGTEAFF
TGTGCCAGCGCATACGGGGTTGGGACTGAAGCTTTCTTT
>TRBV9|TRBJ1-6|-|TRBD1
CASSVAPRQGQGYNSPLHF
TGTGCCAGCAGCGTAGCCCCCCGACAGGGCCAGGGATATAATTCACCCCTCCACTTT
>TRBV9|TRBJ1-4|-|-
CASSVGGDSSQKLFF
TGTGCCAGCAGCGTTGGGGGGGACTCTAGTCAAAAACTGTTTTTT
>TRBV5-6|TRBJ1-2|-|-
CASSFRGYGYTF
TGTGCCAGCAGCTTTCGGGGATATGGCTACACCTTC
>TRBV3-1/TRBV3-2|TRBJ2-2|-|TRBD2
CASSQDPASTSGGACTGELFF
TGTGCCAGCAGCCAAGATCCCGCCTCGACTAGCGGGGGGGCGTGTACCGGGGAGCTGTTTTTT